This T cell receptor beta chain derives from a study of T cell changes during pregnancy in multiple sclerosis. Assay: immunoSEQ multiplex PCR; the TCRdb copy retains only in-frame clones and omits some. The sample holds approximately 130,000 clones, approximately 96% seen once. The sequencing used peripheral blood, collected after pregnancy. The TCR sequence derives from a female donor with multiple sclerosis, enrolled in a pregnancy study.

The DNA of the CDR3 is TGTGCCAGCAGCGATACCAACAGGGAAGGCACTGAAGCTTTCTTT. This gives the protein CASSDTNREGTEAFF. The chain couples TRBV7-9 to TRBJ1-1; D is possibly TRBD1 (6 bases). Between the trimmed V and J ends, which lost 5 bases and 4 bases, there was a span of 17 bases. Germline V CDR1 and CDR2: SEHNR, FQNEAQ (reference sequence). The CDR3 extends over 15 amino acids.